This T cell receptor (beta chain) was profiled in a study of blood T cell repertoires in COVID-19. Background on the study: Acute and convalescent COVID-19 samples came from the United States, Italy and Spain.

Profiled with immunoSEQ multiplex PCR; TCRdb holds only in-frame clones, not every one. The sample contains roughly 310,000 clones, more than 75% of which appear only once. The sequence was obtained from a woman aged 50 to 65 with active or convalescent COVID-19. The source material was peripheral blood.

As DNA, the CDR3 is TGTGCCTGGAGTTGGGGCGGGGATGGCTACACCTTC. This sequence encodes CAWSWGGDGYTF. This chain links TRBV30 with TRBJ1-2; D is possibly TRBD1 (5 bases). Trimming shortened V by 2 bases and J by 6 bases, and 10 bases separated the two germline ends. This CDR3 spans 12 amino acids. Looked up from germline, CDR1 is GTSNPN and CDR2 is SVGIG (reference sequence).